Detailed here is one T cell receptor beta chain. Its matching antigen is unknown. Since a much larger clone is just one base distant, this may be a read error. This sample also contains other DNA sequences that code for the same CDR3. The assay was immunoSEQ multiplex PCR, and TCRdb's table has in-frame clones only and misses some. Of 950,000 to 1,100,000 clones listed, under 80% are singletons. The sample is drawn from a study of shared clonotypes between healthy human individuals. The CDR3 is made up of 13 amino acids. CDR1 SGHTA and CDR2 FQGNSA come from the germline V gene. Trimming left V 5 bases short and J 1 base short, with 8 bases between. Study results and caveats: Memory subsets generally showed smaller estimated richness than naive subsets did. Genetic and exposure-history diversity was limited by the small donor number. Clonotypes shared by all four donors outscored non-shared clonotypes in generation probability. Clonotype sharing levels among donors were expected to vary with sequencing depth.

The chain employs TRBV7-2 and TRBJ1-1; possible D gene TRBD1, 6 bases. The sample was memory CD4+ T cells sorted from blood. Subset specified: CD45RA-negative fraction. This receptor was taken from a man younger than 30 in good health. The CDR3 region is CASSLTGNTEAFF. CDR3 bases: TGTGCCAGCAGCCTGACAGGGAACACTGAAGCTTTCTTT.